These 11 T cell receptor beta chains came from one sample sequenced in a study of blood T cells in healthy people across ages. A second PCR, run for 7 to 11 cycles, used a sample-barcoded 5' primer plus a J-beta primer mix. A single record per CDR3 protein comes from TCRdb applying MiXCR to the 5' RACE reads. Of hundreds of thousands of distinct CDR3 sequences in the sample, about 30% are singletons; the top ten hold approximately 15%. Sequenced input: blood. Receptor source: an elderly woman in good health.

By share, this clonotype counts as medium-sized. V usage is TRBV25-1 and J usage is TRBJ2-7; 8 bases are a match to TRBD2. CDR1 is MGHDK, CDR2 SYGVNS, per germline. The CDR3 runs 13 residues. Germline trimming cut 3 bases from V and 7 bases from J; bases unmatched to any gene: 5. The CDR3 DNA is TGTGCCAGCAGTGATCGGGGGGGTTGGGAGCAGTACTTC. The encoded protein is CASSDRGGWEQYF.

This clonotype was seen a few times. The chain employs TRBV7-2 and TRBJ1-2; D might be TRBD1 (5 bases). The germline CDR1 and CDR2 sequences are SGHTA and FQGNSA. The CDR3 sequence is 12 residues long. Trimming took 5 bases from V and 8 from J, leaving 12 bases between them. In nucleotides, the CDR3 is TGTGCCAGCAGCGAGGACATCTCGGGCTACACCTTC. Translated, it gives CASSEDISGYTF.

This clonotype was counted only a few times. A much larger clone differs by one base, so this may be a read error. This sequence joins TRBV4-1 and TRBJ2-5; a weak D match, TRBD2 (6 bases). The CDR3 extends over 16 amino acids. The V end was cut by 0 bases, the J end by 11 bases, with 22 bases between. CDR1 is MGHRA and CDR2 is YSYEKL in the germline V gene. The CDR3 reads CASSQDAGGLYNEQYF. DNA of the CDR3: TGCGCCAGCAGCCAAGATGCCGGGGGTCTCTACAATGAGCAGTACTTC.

This clonotype was recorded at least ten times. An end of the junction differs from the germline gene, which may be a read error. The chain has TRBV7-7 and TRBJ1-4, with no clear D. Per germline, CDR1 SSHAT and CDR2 FNYEAQ (reference sequence). The CDR3 totals 16 residues. The CDR3 reads CASSYPPGRTNEKLFF. CDR3 coding DNA: TGTGCTAGCAGCTATCCTCCGGGGAGGACTAATGAAAAACTGTTTTTT.

The chain couples TRBV27 to TRBJ2-2; the D is unclear. This CDR3 contains 14 residues. From germline, CDR1 is MNHEY and CDR2 SMNVEV (reference sequence). V lost 2 bases to trimming and J lost 6 bases, with 10 bases between them. The CDR3 DNA is TGTGCCAGCAGTTTAAGATTAGGGTCCGGGGAGCTGTTTTTT. It encodes CASSLRLGSGELFF.

This clonotype was found many times. This chain links TRBV5-1 with TRBJ2-7; perhaps TRBD2 as D (5 bases). The V end was cut by 0 bases, the J end by 7 bases, with 20 bases between. This CDR3 is 16 amino acids long. The germline V gene encodes CDR1 SGHRS and CDR2 YFSETQ. CDR3 protein: CASSLGSVPGNREQYF. In DNA form, the CDR3 reads TGCGCCAGCAGCTTGGGGTCCGTCCCCGGGAATCGGGAGCAGTACTTC.

This clonotype has ten or more counts. This sequence joins TRBV20-1 and TRBJ2-1; 12 bases align to TRBD2. The CDR3 length is 16 residues. With V trimmed by 0 bases and J by 8 bases, 8 bases remained unmatched. Germline CDR1 is DFQATT and CDR2 is SNEGSKA (reference sequence). The DNA for the CDR3 is TGCAGTGCTAGAGATCGCCTAGCGGGGGGGCTGGATGAGCAGTTCTTC. The encoded protein is CSARDRLAGGLDEQFF.

Many counts were recorded for this clonotype. The chain combines TRBV7-8 with TRBJ1-4; D not resolved. Germline-derived CDR1 and CDR2 are SGHVS and FQNEAQ. The CDR3 is 13 amino acids. V lost 1 base to trimming and J lost 8 bases, with 8 bases between them. The CDR3 loop is CASSLEGMEKLFF. As DNA, the CDR3 is TGTGCCAGCAGCTTAGAAGGGATGGAAAAACTGTTTTTT. The full variable domain, completed using reference TRBV7-8 and TRBJ1-4, is GAGVSQSPRYKVAKRGQDVALRCDPISGHVSLFWYQQALGQGPEFLTYFQNEAQLDKSGLPSDRFFAERPEGSVSTLKIQRTQQEDSAVYLCASSLEGMEKLFFGSGTQLSVL.

The genes are TRBV6-6 and TRBJ1-5; D uncertain. CDR1 and CDR2 from the germline V gene are MNHNY and SVGAGI (reference sequence). The ends were cut back, 9 bases at V and 2 bases at J, with 14 bases in the middle. This CDR3 has 14 amino acids. The CDR3 DNA is TGTGCCAGTTGCCCCCCGAGGGGCAATCAGCCCCAGCATTTT. It yields the protein CASCPPRGNQPQHF.

This chain links TRBV28 with TRBJ1-2; a possible D gene is TRBD1 (5 bases). The CDR3 runs to 15 residues. The V gene's germline CDR1 is MDHEN and CDR2 SYDVKM. V lost 5 bases and J 5 bases, leaving 18 bases between the germline ends. CDR3 DNA sequence: TGTGCCAGCAGTACTCGGACAAAAACAACGTATGGCTACACCTTC. Translation gives CASSTRTKTTYGYTF.

This clonotype has a count of ten or more. The rearrangement uses TRBV7-9 and TRBJ2-1; D is uncertain. This CDR3 has 15 amino acids. The germline V and J ends were trimmed by 5 bases and 0 bases, with 11 bases remaining between them. Germline CDR1 reads SEHNR; CDR2 reads FQNEAQ (reference sequence). The CDR3 is CASSRTVSSYNEQFF. CDR3 nucleotides: TGTGCCAGCAGCCGGACGGTAAGCTCCTACAATGAGCAGTTCTTC.